This T cell receptor (beta chain) appears in the sequencing data of a study of blood T cell repertoires in COVID-19. Study-wide context: PBMCs, B-cell-depleted T cells, or T cells provided the cDNA or gDNA that made up the material.

Germline V gives CDR1 SNHLY, CDR2 FYNNEI. J lost 6 bases, V lost 6 bases, and 15 bases had no gene match. CDR3 length: 17 amino acids. Allocation to cohorts depended on clinical history reported by the participants. Sequencing was performed with immunoSEQ multiplex PCR; in TCRdb, only in-frame clones are kept and a portion is missing. In the table there are approximately 360,000 clones, 88% of which are singletons. This clonotype was sampled from a young woman with acute COVID-19. The sequenced sample consisted of PBMCs or T cells enriched from blood (not recorded which). The gene calls are TRBV2 and TRBJ2-3, with 10 positions matching TRBD2. The CDR3 nucleotides read TGTGCCAGCAGGGACAGCGGGGGGGCCGTGTTTCGCGATACGCAGTATTTT. Its translation: CASRDSGGAVFRDTQYF.